This record concerns one T cell receptor (beta chain) sequence. Repertoires were generated with immunoSEQ multiplex PCR, while TCRdb's copy carries only in-frame clones and drops some. Of roughly 180,000 clones listed, around 85% are singletons. This entry is derived from a study of blood T cell repertoires in COVID-19. Looking at the study overall: Both acute and convalescent COVID-19 samples were obtained from the United States, Italy and Spain. T cells, B-cell-depleted T cells, or PBMCs supplied cDNA or gDNA.

Germline values: CDR1 LNHDA, CDR2 SQIVND (reference sequence). Trimming took off 5 bases at V and 5 bases at J, with 12 bases between the two ends. This CDR3 spans 13 amino acids. The sequenced sample consisted of peripheral blood. This clonotype was obtained from a man between 60 and 75 years old who had recovered from COVID-19. V usage is TRBV19 and J usage is TRBJ1-2, with D hard to call. The CDR3 reads CASSSGQKYGYTF. The CDR3 nucleotides are TGTGCCAGTAGTTCAGGTCAGAAGTATGGCTACACCTTC. Filled out from reference TRBV19 and TRBJ1-2, the complete variable domain reads DGGITQSPKYLFRKEGQNVTLSCEQNLNHDAMYWYRQDPGQGLRLIYYSQIVNDFQKGDIAEGYSVSREKKESFPLTVTSAQKNPTAFYLCASSSGQKYGYTFGSGTRLTVV.